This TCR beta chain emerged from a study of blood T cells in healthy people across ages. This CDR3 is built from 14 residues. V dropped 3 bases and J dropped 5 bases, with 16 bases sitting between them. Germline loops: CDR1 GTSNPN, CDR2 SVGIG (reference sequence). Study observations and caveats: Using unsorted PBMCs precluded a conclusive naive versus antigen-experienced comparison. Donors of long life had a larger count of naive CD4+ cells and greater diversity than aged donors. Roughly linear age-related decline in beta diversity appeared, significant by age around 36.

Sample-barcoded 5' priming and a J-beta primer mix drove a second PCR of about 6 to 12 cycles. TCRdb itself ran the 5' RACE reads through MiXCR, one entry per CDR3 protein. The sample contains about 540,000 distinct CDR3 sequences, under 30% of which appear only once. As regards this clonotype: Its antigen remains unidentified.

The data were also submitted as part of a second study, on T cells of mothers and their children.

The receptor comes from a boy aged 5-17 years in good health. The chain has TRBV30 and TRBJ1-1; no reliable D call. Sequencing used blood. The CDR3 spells CAWRLDLYLTEAFF. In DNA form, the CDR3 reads TGTGCCTGGAGGCTAGACCTCTACTTAACTGAAGCTTTCTTT.